These T cell receptor beta chains were read from a single sample in a study of OX40 agonist ivuxolimab in advanced cancers. Sequencing used immunoSEQ multiplex PCR; TCRdb keeps in-frame clones, though not all of them. The data show around 16,000 clones, about three quarters seen once. The starting material was CD4+ or CD8+ T cells sorted from blood, obtained in a trial of the OX40 agonist ivuxolimab. These receptors all stem from an adult with an advanced solid tumor such as melanoma, head and neck, liver or kidney cancer. Both conserved end residues are part of each CDR3. The D gene is left open where the match is weak. A row's size may be missing; if present it is once, few, many or a size class.

V	size	J	D	DNA	CDR3
TRBV7-3	NA	TRBJ2-1	NA	TGTGCCAGCAGCTTAATGGGGGACCTCGGGCATGAGCAGTTCTTC	CASSLMGDLGHEQFF
TRBV7-3	NA	TRBJ2-1	TRBD1	TGTGCCAGCAGCTCCGACCAGACAGGGGCCTCGGGCAATGAGCAGTTCTTC	CASSSDQTGASGNEQFF
TRBV7-6	NA	TRBJ2-1	NA	TGTGCCAGCAGCCCCGGGCCTCCCAATGAGCAGTTCTTC	CASSPGPPNEQFF
TRBV29-1	NA	TRBJ1-2	TRBD1	TGCAGCGTTGAAGATCTCCACAGGGGAGGCTATGGCTACACCTTC	CSVEDLHRGGYGYTF
TRBV6-6	NA	TRBJ1-2	TRBD1	TGTGCCACCGCGACGGGACAGGGGTTTGGCTACACCTTC	CATATGQGFGYTF
TRBV27	NA	TRBJ2-7	NA	TGTGCCAGCAGTCTGACAGTCTCCTACGAGCAGTACTTC	CASSLTVSYEQYF
TRBV28	NA	TRBJ2-7	NA	TGTGCCAGCAGTTTGGAGAGGGGGGGCTACGAGCAGTACTTC	CASSLERGGYEQYF
TRBV9	few	TRBJ2-3	NA	TGTGCCAGCAGCGTAAGGGGGACCGCAGATACGCAGTATTTT	CASSVRGTADTQYF
TRBV11-2	NA	TRBJ2-1	TRBD2	TGTGCCAGCAGCGGATTAGCGGGGTTTTACAATGAGCAGTTCTTC	CASSGLAGFYNEQFF
TRBV6-5	NA	TRBJ2-7	TRBD1	TGTGCCAGCAGTTGGACAGGGTGGACCGACGAGCAGTACTTC	CASSWTGWTDEQYF
TRBV7-6	NA	TRBJ1-2	NA	TGTGCCAGCAGCTCCCGCATGCGGGACGCGGCTTTGGAGGATGGCTACACCTTC	CASSSRMRDAALEDGYTF
TRBV6-5	NA	TRBJ1-2	TRBD1	TGTGCCAGCAGTTACTCGGGACAGGGAAGGTACGATGGCTACACCTTC	CASSYSGQGRYDGYTF
TRBV19	NA	TRBJ1-1	NA	TGTGCCAGTAGTACATGGACATCGAACACTGAAGCTTTCTTT	CASSTWTSNTEAFF